The text below deals with one T cell receptor (beta chain). This may come from a read error, since a much larger clone is one base off. This sample was included in a study of T cells in Graves' hyperthyroidism and ophthalmopathy. This CDR3 comprises 17 residues. Germline V lookup: CDR1 LGHDT, CDR2 YNNKEL (reference sequence). Amplified regions were TCR beta CDR3 sequences from RNA transcripts. First-round RT-PCR with HTBI primers amplified the TCR CDR3 region. Each CDR3 protein is one row after TCRdb ran MiXCR on the multiplex PCR reads. The sample lists some 250,000 distinct CDR3 sequences; about 15% were seen once.

This TCR was recovered from a woman in her forties with Graves' hyperthyroidism that later progressed to Graves' ophthalmopathy. Sequenced: blood. The V and J genes are TRBV3-1 and TRBJ2-3; either TRBD1 or TRBD2 may fit D (5 bases each). The CDR3 loop reads CTSSQALAGFGGDTQYF. The CDR3, as DNA: TGTACCAGCAGCCAAGCCCTTGCCGGGTTTGGGGGAGATACGCAGTATTTT.